One and the same sample provided the 25 T cell receptor beta chains below, sequenced in a study of T-cell memory formation after mild COVID-19. Each CDR3 protein gets one entry after TCRdb re-called the 5' RACE reads with MiXCR. The table records 220,000 or so distinct CDR3 sequences, 9.5% to 10% of them present only once. Sequenced: PBMCs or a T cell subset sorted from them (not recorded which). The receptors originated from a man between 18 and 35 years old who had mild COVID-19 (a few samples of this study predate the infection). Cell type and time point are not known.

This clonotype was counted between two and nine times. The chain has TRBV5-1 and TRBJ2-6; tentative D call: TRBD2 (5 bases). The germline V and J ends were trimmed by 4 bases and 2 bases, with 13 bases remaining between them. This CDR3 is built from 16 residues. Germline CDR1 is SGHRS and CDR2 is YFSETQ. CDR3 residues: CASSPDGETGANVLTF. The CDR3 DNA sequence: TGCGCCAGCAGCCCGGACGGGGAAACTGGGGCCAACGTCCTGACTTTC.

In nucleotides, the CDR3 is TGTGCCAGCAGGGCTTCTAGCGGGGGCTACGAGCAGTACTTC. As protein: CASRASSGGYEQYF. This chain links TRBV2 with TRBJ2-7, with 10 bases fitting TRBD2. This CDR3 region has 14 residues. Trimming cost V 6 bases and J 3 bases; bases outside gene matches: 5. Germline CDR1 reads SNHLY; CDR2 reads FYNNEI. Using reference TRBV2 and TRBJ2-7 for the parts outside the CDR3, the full variable domain is EPEVTQTPSHQVTQMGQEVILRCVPISNHLYFYWYRQILGQKVEFLVSFYNNEISEKSEIFDDQFSVERPDGSNFTLKIRSTKLEDSAMYFCASRASSGGYEQYFGPGTRLTVT.

V and J are TRBV9 and TRBJ1-3; 8 nucleotides align to TRBD1. Per the germline V gene, CDR1 is SGDLS and CDR2 is YYNGEE. Losses at the gene ends were 3 bases for V and 0 bases for J; bases not matched to a gene: 5. CDR3 length: 16 residues. CDR3 DNA: TGTGCCAGCAGCGACGACAGGGGTTTCTCTGGAAACACCATATATTTT. Translating it yields CASSDDRGFSGNTIYF.

The chain recombines TRBV12-3 or TRBV12-4 with TRBJ2-1; perhaps TRBD2 as D (5 bases). V lost 7 bases and J lost 8, with 18 bases in between. The CDR3 is 14 amino acids. CDR3 DNA sequence: TGTGCCAGCACACTAGGTCAGGCTCCCCATGAGCAGTTCTTC. Amino acid sequence: CASTLGQAPHEQFF.

This clonotype was recorded many times. This rearrangement joins TRBV19 to TRBJ2-2; no firm D call. The CDR3 covers 13 residues. V lost 0 bases and J 5 bases, leaving 4 bases between the germline ends. The germline CDR1 and CDR2 sequences are LNHDA and SQIVND (reference sequence). The CDR3 loop reads CASSIDWTGELFF. DNA of the CDR3: TGTGCCAGTAGTATAGACTGGACCGGGGAGCTGTTTTTT.

The V gene is TRBV7-2, the J gene TRBJ1-4; D unclear. V was cut by 5 bases and J by 8 bases, with 12 bases left in between. The CDR3 spans 13 residues. Germline V CDR1 and CDR2: SGHTA, FQGNSA. This CDR3 is CASSQLGREKLFF. CDR3 coding DNA: TGTGCCAGCAGCCAACTAGGACGGGAAAAACTGTTTTTT.

J is TRBJ1-5 and V is TRBV20-1, with no clear D. The CDR3 length is 13 residues. Deletions cut 6 bases from V and 4 bases from J, with 13 bases between. Germline V gene data show CDR1 as DFQATT and CDR2 as SNEGSKA (reference sequence). CDR3 in DNA: TGCAGTGCGATAGGACCGCTTAATCAGCCCCAGCATTTT. This translates into CSAIGPLNQPQHF.

This clonotype was observed a few times. This chain uses TRBV5-1 with TRBJ2-7; maybe TRBD2 (6 bases). This CDR3 has 16 amino acids. V lost 4 bases and J 2 bases, leaving 19 bases between the germline ends. From germline, CDR1 is SGHRS and CDR2 YFSETQ. CDR3 DNA: TGCGCCAGCAGCCCCGGCTTGCGGGACTCTACCTACGAGCAGTACTTC. Amino acids: CASSPGLRDSTYEQYF.

This chain connects TRBV6-6 to TRBJ2-1; no reliable D call. Germline values: CDR1 MNHNY, CDR2 SVGAGI (reference sequence). Trimming took 3 bases from V and 0 from J, leaving 9 bases between them. This CDR3 contains 15 residues. CDR3 protein: CASSYFQPSYNEQFF. CDR3 DNA sequence: TGTGCCAGCAGTTATTTCCAGCCCTCCTACAATGAGCAGTTCTTC.

The chain links TRBV4-1 to TRBJ2-7, with 10 nucleotides matching TRBD2. CDR3 length: 16 amino acids. Germline-derived CDR1 and CDR2 are MGHRA and YSYEKL. With V trimmed by 1 base and J by 2 bases, 5 bases remained unmatched. The DNA for the CDR3 is TGCGCCAGCAGCCAAGGACTAGCGGGTCCTACCTACGAGCAGTACTTC. Amino acids: CASSQGLAGPTYEQYF.

This clonotype appeared a single time. This rearrangement joins TRBV7-8 to TRBJ2-2; the D gene is possibly TRBD1 (5 bases). The V end was cut by 0 bases, the J end by 3 bases, with 8 bases between. CDR1 is SGHVS and CDR2 is FQNEAQ in the germline V gene. This CDR3 region has 15 residues. The CDR3 DNA sequence: TGTGCCAGCAGCTTAGCGGACATTCACACCGGGGAGCTGTTTTTT. Translating gives CASSLADIHTGELFF.

This clonotype was seen a handful of times. V and J are TRBV5-5 and TRBJ1-1; perhaps TRBD1 as D (5 bases). V shed 4 bases and J shed 4 bases, with 11 bases lying between them. This CDR3 is 13 amino acids long. Per germline, CDR1 SGHKS and CDR2 YYEKEE (reference sequence). CDR3 nucleotides: TGTGCCAGCAGCGTACAGGTTCGCACTGAAGCTTTCTTT. Its translation: CASSVQVRTEAFF.

The rearrangement joins TRBV6-6 to TRBJ1-3, with D uncertain. CDR3 length: 16 amino acids. Germline CDR1 is MNHNY and CDR2 is SVGAGI (reference sequence). Trimming removed 6 bases at V and 0 bases at J, with 15 bases between. CDR3 sequence (DNA): TGTGCCAGCAGAGATCACAAGGCCAACTCTGGAAACACCATATATTTT. Amino acid sequence: CASRDHKANSGNTIYF.

This clonotype was recorded many times. CDR3: CASSRTSGGLFDITQYF. As DNA, the CDR3 is TGTGCCAGCAGCAGGACTAGCGGGGGACTCTTTGATATTACGCAGTATTTT. This chain links TRBV7-2 with TRBJ2-3, with TRBD2 matching over 13 bases. The germline gives CDR1 SGHTA, CDR2 FQGNSA. The CDR3 has 17 amino acids. The J segment lost 8 bases and the V segment lost 5 bases, leaving 13 bases of the junction unmatched.

This chain joins TRBV6-5 and TRBJ1-6; no firm D call. Trimming took 4 bases from V and 10 from J, leaving 11 bases between them. The CDR3 has 13 amino acids. The germline gives CDR1 MNHEY, CDR2 SVGAGI. CDR3 in amino acids: CASSSSLRSPLHF. In DNA form, the CDR3 reads TGTGCCAGCAGTTCCTCATTAAGGTCACCCCTCCACTTT.

This clonotype was observed many times. This chain links TRBV12-3 or TRBV12-4 with TRBJ1-1; 8 positions agree with TRBD1. The CDR3 length is 15 residues. V gave up 4 bases and J gave up 0 bases; unmatched junction bases: 4. This chain's CDR3 is CASSSRQGLNTEAFF. DNA for the CDR3: TGTGCCAGCAGTTCCCGACAGGGGTTGAACACTGAAGCTTTCTTT.

This clonotype occurred a few times. V and J are TRBV28 and TRBJ2-2; D may be TRBD1 (6 bases). The length of the CDR3 is 15 residues. Deletions cut 3 bases from V and 6 bases from J, with 14 bases between. Germline values: CDR1 MDHEN, CDR2 SYDVKM. CDR3 in amino acids: CASSFMSGAAGELFF. CDR3 coding DNA: TGTGCCAGCAGTTTCATGTCAGGGGCCGCCGGGGAGCTGTTTTTT. Looking up the rest from reference TRBV28 and TRBJ2-2 gives the full variable domain: DVKVTQSSRYLVKRTGEKVFLECVQDMDHENMFWYRQDPGLGLRLIYFSYDVKMKEKGDIPEGYSVSREKKERFSLILESASTNQTSMYLCASSFMSGAAGELFFGEGSRLTVL.

This clonotype was counted ten times or more. The chain combines TRBV4-1 with TRBJ1-1; 7 bases line up with TRBD1. The V gene end was trimmed by 4 bases and the J gene end by 0 bases; junction bases not matched to a gene: 20. This CDR3 is built from 20 residues. Germline V CDR1 and CDR2: MGHRA, YSYEKL. The CDR3 DNA follows: TGCGCCAGCAGCCCACGGCAGGGGGTACGTACCACGGAAATGAACACTGAAGCTTTCTTT. It translates to CASSPRQGVRTTEMNTEAFF.

The rearrangement joins TRBV12-3 or TRBV12-4 to TRBJ2-7; the D is unclear. V lost 1 base to trimming and J lost 2 bases, with 12 bases between them. The CDR3 length is 15 residues. The CDR3 spells CASSLVPDSAYEQYF. The CDR3 coding sequence is TGTGCCAGCAGTTTAGTTCCAGACTCTGCCTACGAGCAGTACTTC.

There are a few counts of this clonotype. J is TRBJ2-5 and V is TRBV7-2; 16 bases match TRBD2. V was pared by 5 bases and J by 1 base, with 7 bases of the junction left unmatched. The germline gives CDR1 SGHTA, CDR2 FQGNSA. The CDR3 totals 18 residues. The CDR3 DNA is TGTGCCAGCAGCAGAGGGACTAGCGGGGGGGCCTTCCAAGAGACCCAGTACTTC. Translating gives CASSRGTSGGAFQETQYF.

This clonotype showed up just a few times. The chain uses TRBV29-1 and TRBJ2-2; TRBD2 matches at 10 bases. Germline CDR1 SQVTM, CDR2 ANQGSEA. Trimming at V came to 3 bases and at J to 3 bases, leaving 1 base not matched to a gene. This CDR3 is 14 amino acids long. The DNA for the CDR3 is TGCAGCGTTGACAGCGGGGGGGACACCGGGGAGCTGTTTTTT. It translates to CSVDSGGDTGELFF.

There are a few counts of this clonotype. This rearrangement joins TRBV7-6 to TRBJ2-5; D may correspond to TRBD1 or TRBD2 (6 bases each). V was clipped by 6 bases and J by 5 bases, with 16 bases between them. The CDR3 has 14 amino acids. Germline V gene sequence: CDR1 SGHVS, CDR2 FNYEAQ. The CDR3 nucleotides read TGTGCCAGCAGACACACATGGAGGGGGGAGACCCAGTACTTC. This codes for CASRHTWRGETQYF.

This clonotype has more than one count but fewer than ten. The chain is built from TRBV10-3 and TRBJ1-1; D possibly corresponds to TRBD1 (5 bases). The V end lost 7 bases, the J end lost 3 bases, and 15 bases lay between the germline ends. Looked up from germline, CDR1 is ENHRY and CDR2 is SYGVKD. The length of the CDR3 is 14 residues. The CDR3 reads CAITSDGTYTEAFF. CDR3 DNA sequence: TGTGCCATCACCTCCGACGGGACGTACACTGAAGCTTTCTTT.

V is TRBV19 and J is TRBJ1-3, with D perhaps matching TRBD1 (5 bases). Trimming took 11 bases from V and 4 from J, leaving 21 bases between them. CDR3 length: 15 amino acids. Germline V gene data show CDR1 as LNHDA and CDR2 as SQIVND (reference sequence). CDR3 sequence (DNA): TGTGCCTCAATCGGCTGGCAGGGACCCGGAAACACCATATATTTT. Protein: CASIGWQGPGNTIYF.

This clonotype came up many times. This rearrangement joins TRBV6-5 to TRBJ2-1, with 9 bases fitting TRBD2. The J segment lost 7 bases and the V segment lost 6 bases, leaving 10 bases of the junction unmatched. Germline V gives CDR1 MNHEY, CDR2 SVGAGI. This CDR3 spans 15 amino acids. Written as DNA, the CDR3 is TGTGCCAGCAGATACAGGGCGGGGGGGTCGAATGAGCAGTTCTTC. It codes for CASRYRAGGSNEQFF.